This is a list of T cell receptor beta chains from one sample in a study of T cells after yellow fever vaccination. A single record per CDR3 protein comes from TCRdb applying MiXCR to the 5' RACE reads. Of 600,000 to 750,000 distinct CDR3 sequences in the sample, 9% to 15% were seen once. This sample comprised PBMCs, obtained on the day of the yellow fever booster vaccination. These receptors were taken from a man aged 30-40 years who received the YFV17D yellow fever vaccine. Both conserved end residues are part of each CDR3. Fields, in order: V gene, J gene, D gene, CDR3 length, clone size, CDR3 DNA, CDR3 protein. D genes are given only for firm matches. A clone size is listed for some rows: how often the clone was seen (once, few, many), or a class if it is expanded.

v_gene: TRBV12-3/TRBV12-4
j_gene: TRBJ1-4
d_gene: TRBD1
len: 17
abundance: few
CDR3nt: TGTGCCAGCAGTCTCCGGGTTGGGACAGCAACTAATGAAAAACTGTTTTTT
CDR3aa: CASSLRVGTATNEKLFF

v_gene: TRBV15
j_gene: TRBJ2-3
d_gene: NA
len: 14
abundance: many
CDR3nt: TGTGCCACCAGCAGAGATAGGGGCGTTGATACGCAGTATTTT
CDR3aa: CATSRDRGVDTQYF

v_gene: TRBV10-3
j_gene: TRBJ2-7
d_gene: NA
len: 13
abundance: few
CDR3nt: TGTGCCATCAGTCCTCCAGGGGGGAGCGAGCAGTACTTC
CDR3aa: CAISPPGGSEQYF

v_gene: TRBV11-1
j_gene: TRBJ2-6
d_gene: NA
len: 16
abundance: NA
CDR3nt: TGTGCCAGCAGCCCCGGACGGTCCTCTGGGGCCAACGTCCTGACTTTC
CDR3aa: CASSPGRSSGANVLTF

v_gene: TRBV29-1
j_gene: TRBJ2-3
d_gene: NA
len: 15
abundance: many
CDR3nt: TGCAGCGTTGAGGGCAGTCCGAAGGGCACAGATACGCAGTATTTT
CDR3aa: CSVEGSPKGTDTQYF

v_gene: TRBV24-1
j_gene: TRBJ2-1
d_gene: TRBD2
len: 16
abundance: few
CDR3nt: TGTGCCACCAGTGATGCCCGGACTAGCGCGGCAAATGAGCAGTTCTTC
CDR3aa: CATSDARTSAANEQFF

v_gene: TRBV6-2/TRBV6-3
j_gene: TRBJ2-1
d_gene: TRBD2
len: 13
abundance: NA
CDR3nt: TGTGCCACCCGCCCGGGACTAGCTCGTGAGCAGTTCTTC
CDR3aa: CATRPGLAREQFF

v_gene: TRBV20-1
j_gene: TRBJ2-1
d_gene: NA
len: 14
abundance: few
CDR3nt: TGCAGTGCTAGGGGGGACGCGGGATGGAATGAGCAGTTCTTC
CDR3aa: CSARGDAGWNEQFF

v_gene: TRBV5-1
j_gene: TRBJ2-5
d_gene: NA
len: 13
abundance: NA
CDR3nt: TGCGCCAGCGGCTTGGGGGGCCTTGAGACCCAGTACTTC
CDR3aa: CASGLGGLETQYF

v_gene: TRBV7-6
j_gene: TRBJ2-1
d_gene: TRBD2
len: 15
abundance: NA
CDR3nt: TGTGCCAGCACCAACGTCGGTAGCGGGAGGACTGAGCAGTTCTTC
CDR3aa: CASTNVGSGRTEQFF

v_gene: TRBV7-9
j_gene: TRBJ2-1
d_gene: TRBD2
len: 16
abundance: NA
CDR3nt: TGTGCCAGCAGCTCTCTTAGCGGGACCCGAAACAATGAGCAGTTCTTC
CDR3aa: CASSSLSGTRNNEQFF

v_gene: TRBV7-6
j_gene: TRBJ2-3
d_gene: NA
len: 15
abundance: many
CDR3nt: TGTGCCAGCAGCTTGGGCGGGAAAAGCACAGATACGCAGTATTTT
CDR3aa: CASSLGGKSTDTQYF

v_gene: TRBV5-1
j_gene: TRBJ2-1
d_gene: TRBD2
len: 16
abundance: many
CDR3nt: TGCGCCAGCAGCTTGAGGACTAGCGGGGAATCTAATGAGCAGTTCTTC
CDR3aa: CASSLRTSGESNEQFF

v_gene: TRBV18
j_gene: TRBJ1-5
d_gene: NA
len: 15
abundance: few
CDR3nt: TGTGCCAGCTCACCCGGGACCCTGGGGAATCAGCCCCAGCATTTT
CDR3aa: CASSPGTLGNQPQHF

v_gene: TRBV12-3/TRBV12-4
j_gene: TRBJ2-1
d_gene: NA
len: 12
abundance: NA
CDR3nt: TGTGCCAGCAGTGCTTGGTGGGATGAGCAGTTCTTC
CDR3aa: CASSAWWDEQFF

v_gene: TRBV5-1
j_gene: TRBJ2-2
d_gene: NA
len: 12
abundance: many
CDR3nt: TGCGCCAGCAGCTTGAATCCCGGGGAGCTGTTTTTT
CDR3aa: CASSLNPGELFF

v_gene: TRBV19
j_gene: TRBJ1-5
d_gene: TRBD1
len: 14
abundance: NA
CDR3nt: TGTGCCAGTAGGGCACAGGGGATCAATCAGCCCCAGCATTTT
CDR3aa: CASRAQGINQPQHF

v_gene: TRBV2
j_gene: TRBJ2-7
d_gene: NA
len: 13
abundance: NA
CDR3nt: TGTGCCAGCAGTGAGGCTAGCCAGGGAGAGCAGTACTTC
CDR3aa: CASSEASQGEQYF

v_gene: TRBV12-3/TRBV12-4
j_gene: TRBJ1-6
d_gene: TRBD1
len: 13
abundance: few
CDR3nt: TGTGCCAGCAGTTTGACAGGGGATTCACCCCTCCACTTT
CDR3aa: CASSLTGDSPLHF

v_gene: TRBV27
j_gene: TRBJ2-3
d_gene: NA
len: 14
abundance: NA
CDR3nt: TGTGCCAGCAGCATCTTGGGACGTGCAGATACGCAGTATTTT
CDR3aa: CASSILGRADTQYF

v_gene: TRBV4-3
j_gene: TRBJ2-1
d_gene: TRBD2
len: 17
abundance: few
CDR3nt: TGCGCCAGCGAAGCGGGAGGACATTTGATGGATTACAATGAGCAGTTCTTC
CDR3aa: CASEAGGHLMDYNEQFF

v_gene: TRBV7-8
j_gene: TRBJ2-1
d_gene: TRBD2
len: 16
abundance: many
CDR3nt: TGTGCCAGCAGCTTAACGCGGGAGGGCCCTCGGTATGAGCAGTTCTTC
CDR3aa: CASSLTREGPRYEQFF

v_gene: TRBV24-1
j_gene: TRBJ2-3
d_gene: TRBD2
len: 15
abundance: NA
CDR3nt: TGTGCCACCAGTGTGGTAGCGGGGACTACAGATACGCAGTATTTT
CDR3aa: CATSVVAGTTDTQYF

v_gene: TRBV27
j_gene: TRBJ2-1
d_gene: TRBD2
len: 15
abundance: few
CDR3nt: TGTGCCAGCAGTTTCACGGGAGGGCCGGGGAATGAGCAGTTCTTC
CDR3aa: CASSFTGGPGNEQFF

v_gene: TRBV3-1
j_gene: TRBJ2-3
d_gene: TRBD2
len: 16
abundance: few
CDR3nt: TGTGCCAGCAGCCAAACGACTAGCGGCTCTACAGATACGCAGTATTTT
CDR3aa: CASSQTTSGSTDTQYF

v_gene: TRBV5-1
j_gene: TRBJ2-3
d_gene: NA
len: 15
abundance: few
CDR3nt: TGCGCCAGCAGCCTCAACCGAAAAAGAGGAGATACGCAGTATTTT
CDR3aa: CASSLNRKRGDTQYF

v_gene: TRBV12-3/TRBV12-4
j_gene: TRBJ2-1
d_gene: NA
len: 13
abundance: NA
CDR3nt: TGTGCCAGCAGGCCGAGGGATCGGAATGAGCAGTTCTTC
CDR3aa: CASRPRDRNEQFF

v_gene: TRBV7-9
j_gene: TRBJ2-2
d_gene: NA
len: 14
abundance: NA
CDR3nt: TGTGCCAGCAGCCTTCTGTATTTTACCGGGGAGCTGTTTTTT
CDR3aa: CASSLLYFTGELFF

v_gene: TRBV27
j_gene: TRBJ1-2
d_gene: NA
len: 14
abundance: few
CDR3nt: TGTGCCAGCAGTCCCCGGTGGGCATTATATGGCTACACCTTC
CDR3aa: CASSPRWALYGYTF

v_gene: TRBV12-3/TRBV12-4
j_gene: TRBJ1-1
d_gene: NA
len: 11
abundance: few
CDR3nt: TGTGCCAGCGGGGTAGGGGGGCCGGCTTTCTTT
CDR3aa: CASGVGGPAFF

v_gene: TRBV7-8
j_gene: TRBJ1-1
d_gene: NA
len: 17
abundance: NA
CDR3nt: TGTGCCAGCAGCTTATGGGGCCTTGAGATACGGAACACTGAAGCTTTCTTT
CDR3aa: CASSLWGLEIRNTEAFF

v_gene: TRBV11-2
j_gene: TRBJ2-1
d_gene: NA
len: 18
abundance: NA
CDR3nt: TGTGCCAGCAGCTTAGGGAATCTAGCGACTTACTCCTACAATGAGCAGTTCTTC
CDR3aa: CASSLGNLATYSYNEQFF

v_gene: TRBV15
j_gene: TRBJ2-6
d_gene: TRBD1
len: 16
abundance: few
CDR3nt: TGTGCCACCAGCAGGGGGGACAGGGCTGGGGCCAACGTCCTGACTTTC
CDR3aa: CATSRGDRAGANVLTF

v_gene: TRBV10-2
j_gene: TRBJ2-5
d_gene: NA
len: 15
abundance: NA
CDR3nt: TGCGCCAGCAGTGAGAGCGGACTCGTTTGGGAGACCCAGTACTTC
CDR3aa: CASSESGLVWETQYF

v_gene: TRBV18
j_gene: TRBJ2-6
d_gene: TRBD1
len: 18
abundance: few
CDR3nt: TGTGCCAGCTCACCACGACCGGGACAGAGCTCTGGGGCCAACGTCCTGACTTTC
CDR3aa: CASSPRPGQSSGANVLTF

v_gene: TRBV12-3/TRBV12-4
j_gene: TRBJ2-7
d_gene: NA
len: 14
abundance: few
CDR3nt: TGTGCCAGCAGCAAACCGGGCGGAGGTTACGAGCAGTACTTC
CDR3aa: CASSKPGGGYEQYF

v_gene: TRBV20-1
j_gene: TRBJ2-5
d_gene: NA
len: 15
abundance: NA
CDR3nt: TGCAGTGCTAGTAGTGCGGAGGGGTGGGGCGTGACCCAGTACTTC
CDR3aa: CSASSAEGWGVTQYF

v_gene: TRBV3-1
j_gene: TRBJ2-1
d_gene: TRBD2
len: 16
abundance: NA
CDR3nt: TGTGCCAGCAGCTTCTACCGACTAGCGGGAGTTAATGAGCAGTTCTTC
CDR3aa: CASSFYRLAGVNEQFF

v_gene: TRBV11-3
j_gene: TRBJ2-1
d_gene: TRBD2
len: 16
abundance: NA
CDR3nt: TGTGCCAGCAGCCCCCTGGCGGGAGTTGGCGACAATGAGCAGTTCTTC
CDR3aa: CASSPLAGVGDNEQFF

v_gene: TRBV28
j_gene: TRBJ2-7
d_gene: TRBD2
len: 15
abundance: few
CDR3nt: TGTGCCAGCAGCCGGTTGGCTAGCGGGGAGGACGAGCAGTACTTC
CDR3aa: CASSRLASGEDEQYF

v_gene: TRBV5-1
j_gene: TRBJ2-7
d_gene: NA
len: 15
abundance: NA
CDR3nt: TGCGCCAGCACCCGGTCTGGGGACACCTCCTACGAGCAGTACTTC
CDR3aa: CASTRSGDTSYEQYF

v_gene: TRBV5-1
j_gene: TRBJ2-1
d_gene: TRBD1
len: 20
abundance: many
CDR3nt: TGCGCCAGCAGCACGGGACAGGACGTTATCTGGTCGTCCAAGGGCAATGAGCAGTTCTTC
CDR3aa: CASSTGQDVIWSSKGNEQFF

v_gene: TRBV12-3/TRBV12-4
j_gene: TRBJ1-6
d_gene: NA
len: 15
abundance: NA
CDR3nt: TGTGCCAGCAGCACCTGGGAGGGCAATAATTCACCCCTCCACTTT
CDR3aa: CASSTWEGNNSPLHF

v_gene: TRBV12-3/TRBV12-4
j_gene: TRBJ2-7
d_gene: NA
len: 14
abundance: few
CDR3nt: TGTGCCAGCAGTCCCCCCGGACAACCATACGAGCAGTACTTC
CDR3aa: CASSPPGQPYEQYF

v_gene: TRBV6-2/TRBV6-3
j_gene: TRBJ2-1
d_gene: TRBD2
len: 14
abundance: NA
CDR3nt: TGTGCCAGCAGGCGACTAGCTCATATTCATGAGCAGTTCTTC
CDR3aa: CASRRLAHIHEQFF

v_gene: TRBV6-5
j_gene: TRBJ2-3
d_gene: NA
len: 14
abundance: NA
CDR3nt: TGTGCCAGCAGTTACGACCGATCCACAGATACGCAGTATTTT
CDR3aa: CASSYDRSTDTQYF